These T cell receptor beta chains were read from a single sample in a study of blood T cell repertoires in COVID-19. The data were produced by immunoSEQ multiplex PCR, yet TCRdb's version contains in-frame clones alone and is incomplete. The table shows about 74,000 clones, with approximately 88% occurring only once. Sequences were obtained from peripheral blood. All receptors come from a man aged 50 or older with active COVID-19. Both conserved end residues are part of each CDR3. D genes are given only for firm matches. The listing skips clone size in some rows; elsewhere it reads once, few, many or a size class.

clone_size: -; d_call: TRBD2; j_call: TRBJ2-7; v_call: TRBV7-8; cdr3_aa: CASSLYTSDLTFEQYF; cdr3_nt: TGTGCCAGCAGCCTTTATACTAGCGATCTTACGTTCGAGCAGTACTTC
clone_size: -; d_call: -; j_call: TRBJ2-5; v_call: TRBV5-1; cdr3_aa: CASSSLGGQETQYF; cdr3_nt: TGCGCCAGCAGCTCCCTCGGGGGCCAAGAGACCCAGTACTTC
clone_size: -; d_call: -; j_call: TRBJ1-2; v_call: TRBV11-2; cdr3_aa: CASSFDVGGYTF; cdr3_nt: TGTGCCAGCAGCTTTGACGTCGGGGGCTACACCTTC
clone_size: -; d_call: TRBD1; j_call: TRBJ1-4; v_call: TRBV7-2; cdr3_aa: CASSLGGQKNEKLFF; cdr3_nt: TGTGCCAGCAGCTTAGGGGGACAGAAAAATGAAAAACTGTTTTTT
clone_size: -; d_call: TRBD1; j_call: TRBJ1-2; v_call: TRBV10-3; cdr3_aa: CAISETSRTGFSGYTF; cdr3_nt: TGTGCCATCAGTGAGACCAGCCGGACAGGTTTTTCGGGCTACACCTTC
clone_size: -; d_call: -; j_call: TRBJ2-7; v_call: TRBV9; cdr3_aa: CASSVVVGPSYEQYF; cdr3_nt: TGTGCCAGCAGCGTAGTAGTGGGGCCCTCCTACGAGCAGTACTTC
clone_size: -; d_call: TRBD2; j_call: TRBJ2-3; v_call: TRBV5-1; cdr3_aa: CASSSPRGGTDTQYF; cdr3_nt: TGCGCCAGCAGCTCACCCCGGGGGGGCACAGATACGCAGTATTTT
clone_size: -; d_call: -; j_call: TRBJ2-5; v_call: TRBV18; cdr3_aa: CASSQIGPPQETQYF; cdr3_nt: TGTGCCAGCTCCCAAATCGGTCCTCCTCAAGAGACCCAGTACTTC
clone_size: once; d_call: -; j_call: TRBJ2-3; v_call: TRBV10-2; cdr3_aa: CASSGTSYTDTQYF; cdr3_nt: TGCGCCAGCTCCGGAACTAGCTACACAGATACGCAGTATTTT
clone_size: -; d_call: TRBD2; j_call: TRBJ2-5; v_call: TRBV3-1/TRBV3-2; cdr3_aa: CASSLGLADETQYF; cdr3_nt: TGTGCCAGCAGCCTCGGACTAGCAGACGAGACCCAGTACTTC
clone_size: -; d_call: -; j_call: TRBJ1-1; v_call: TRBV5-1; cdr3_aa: CASSLTAEGEAFF; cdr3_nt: TGCGCCAGCAGCTTGACAGCGGAGGGTGAAGCTTTCTTT
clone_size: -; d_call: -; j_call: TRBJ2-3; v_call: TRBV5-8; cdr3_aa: CASSLERTDTQYF; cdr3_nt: TGTGCCAGCAGCTTGGAGAGAACAGATACGCAGTATTTT
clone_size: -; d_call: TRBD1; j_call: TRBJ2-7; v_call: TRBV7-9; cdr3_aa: CASSFRTGNSYEQYF; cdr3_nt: TGTGCCAGCAGCTTTAGGACAGGGAACTCCTACGAGCAGTACTTC
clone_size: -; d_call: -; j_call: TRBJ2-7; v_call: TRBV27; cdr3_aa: CASSFKQGSLYEQYF; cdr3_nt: TGTGCCAGCAGTTTCAAACAGGGCTCACTCTACGAGCAGTACTTC
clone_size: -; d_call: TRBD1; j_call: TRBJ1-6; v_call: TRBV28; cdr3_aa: CASSAQGSSYNSPLHF; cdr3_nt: TGTGCCAGCAGTGCACAGGGGAGCTCCTATAATTCACCCCTCCACTTT
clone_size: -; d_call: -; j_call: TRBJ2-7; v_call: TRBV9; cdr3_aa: CASSVEPESYEQYF; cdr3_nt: TGTGCCAGCAGCGTAGAACCCGAGTCCTACGAGCAGTACTTC
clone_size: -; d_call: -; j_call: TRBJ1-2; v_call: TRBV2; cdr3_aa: CASSEQVPHYGYTF; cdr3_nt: TGTGCCAGCAGTGAACAGGTCCCCCATTATGGCTACACCTTC
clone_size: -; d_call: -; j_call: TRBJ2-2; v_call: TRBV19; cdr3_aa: CASRGAQPGELFF; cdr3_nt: TGTGCCAGCCGGGGGGCCCAACCCGGGGAGCTGTTTTTT
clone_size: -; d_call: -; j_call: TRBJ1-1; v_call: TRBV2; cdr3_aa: CASSVNRGNTEAFF; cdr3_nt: TGTGCCAGCAGTGTGAATAGGGGGAACACTGAAGCTTTCTTT
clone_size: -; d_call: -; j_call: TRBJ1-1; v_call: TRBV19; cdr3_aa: CASTLGGTEAFF; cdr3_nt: TGTGCCAGTACCCTAGGGGGAACTGAAGCTTTCTTT
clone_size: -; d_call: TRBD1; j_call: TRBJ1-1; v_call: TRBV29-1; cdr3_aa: CSVRQGPGKVFF; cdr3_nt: TGCAGCGTAAGACAGGGTCCCGGGAAAGTTTTCTTT
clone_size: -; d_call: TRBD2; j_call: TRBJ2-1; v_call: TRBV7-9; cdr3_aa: CASSLTSGRGEQFF; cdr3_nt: TGTGCCAGCAGCTTAACTAGCGGGAGAGGGGAGCAGTTCTTC
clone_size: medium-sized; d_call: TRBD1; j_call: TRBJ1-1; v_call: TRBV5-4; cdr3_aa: CASSPTGFMNTEAFF; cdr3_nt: TGTGCCAGCAGCCCGACAGGGTTCATGAACACTGAAGCTTTCTTT
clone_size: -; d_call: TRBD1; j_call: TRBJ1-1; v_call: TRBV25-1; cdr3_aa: CASSDSDRDTEAFF; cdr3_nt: TGTGCCAGCAGTGACTCCGACAGGGACACTGAAGCTTTCTTT
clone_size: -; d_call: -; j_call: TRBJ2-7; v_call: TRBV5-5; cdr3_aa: CASRPPPELGHEQYF; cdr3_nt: TGTGCCAGCAGGCCACCGCCGGAACTAGGGCACGAGCAGTACTTC
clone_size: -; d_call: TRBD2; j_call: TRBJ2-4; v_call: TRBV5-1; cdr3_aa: CASSFRGRLSGVAKNIQYF; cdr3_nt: TGCGCCAGCAGCTTCCGCGGGAGACTGAGTGGGGTAGCCAAAAACATTCAGTACTTC
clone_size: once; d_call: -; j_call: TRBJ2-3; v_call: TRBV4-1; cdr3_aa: CASSLGTRGTDTQYF; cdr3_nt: TGCGCCAGCAGCCTAGGGACACGAGGCACAGATACGCAGTATTTT
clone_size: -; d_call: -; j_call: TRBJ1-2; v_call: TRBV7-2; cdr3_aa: CASSFDSARGRSDGYTF; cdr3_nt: TGTGCCAGCAGCTTCGATTCGGCTAGGGGTAGATCGGATGGCTACACCTTC
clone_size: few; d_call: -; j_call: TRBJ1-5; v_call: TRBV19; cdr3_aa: CASKTKYQPQHF; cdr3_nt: TGTGCCAGTAAGACAAAATATCAGCCCCAGCATTTT
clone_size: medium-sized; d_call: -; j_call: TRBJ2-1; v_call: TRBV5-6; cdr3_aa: CASSWLQVTDNEQFF; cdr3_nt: TGTGCCAGCAGCTGGTTACAGGTCACCGACAATGAGCAGTTCTTC
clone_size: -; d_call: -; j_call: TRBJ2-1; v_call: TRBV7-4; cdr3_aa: CASSLKQTSYNEQFF; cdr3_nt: TGTGCCAGCAGCTTAAAACAGACCTCCTACAATGAGCAGTTCTTC
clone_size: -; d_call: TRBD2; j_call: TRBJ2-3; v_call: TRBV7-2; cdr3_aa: CASSSPLAGTRTDTQYF; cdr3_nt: TGTGCCAGCAGCTCCCCCTTGGCCGGGACTAGGACAGATACGCAGTATTTT
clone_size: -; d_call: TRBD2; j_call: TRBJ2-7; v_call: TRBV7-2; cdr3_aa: CASSPRGWTSGGAAEQYF; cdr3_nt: TGTGCCAGCAGCCCGCGGGGGTGGACTAGCGGGGGGGCTGCCGAGCAGTACTTC
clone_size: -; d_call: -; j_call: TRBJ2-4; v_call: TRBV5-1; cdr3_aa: CASSLTGSDIQYF; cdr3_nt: TGCGCCAGCAGCTTGACGGGGAGCGACATTCAGTACTTC
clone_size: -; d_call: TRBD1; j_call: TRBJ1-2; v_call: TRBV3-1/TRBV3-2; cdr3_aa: CASSQSRGQIGYTF; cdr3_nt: TGTGCCAGCAGCCAGTCCAGGGGGCAGATTGGCTACACCTTC
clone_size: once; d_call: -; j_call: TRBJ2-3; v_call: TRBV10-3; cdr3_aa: CAISESELGRSSTDTQYF; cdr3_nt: TGTGCCATCAGTGAGTCGGAATTGGGGCGGTCTAGCACAGATACGCAGTATTTT
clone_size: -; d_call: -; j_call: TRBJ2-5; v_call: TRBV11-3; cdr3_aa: CASSRTSQETQYF; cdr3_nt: TGTGCCAGCAGCCGGACAAGCCAAGAGACCCAGTACTTC
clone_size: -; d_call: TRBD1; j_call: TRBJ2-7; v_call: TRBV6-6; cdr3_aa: CASSYSGTGGEQYF; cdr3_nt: TGTGCCAGCAGTTACTCCGGGACAGGGGGCGAGCAGTACTTC
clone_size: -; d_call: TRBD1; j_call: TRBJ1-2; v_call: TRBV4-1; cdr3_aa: CASSLGTGGAGRGYTF; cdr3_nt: TGCGCCAGCAGCTTAGGGACAGGGGGCGCGGGACGCGGCTACACCTTC
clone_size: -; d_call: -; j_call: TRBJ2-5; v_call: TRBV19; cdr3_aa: CASSPAGPGETQYF; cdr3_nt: TGTGCCAGTAGCCCCGCGGGTCCCGGGGAGACCCAGTACTTC
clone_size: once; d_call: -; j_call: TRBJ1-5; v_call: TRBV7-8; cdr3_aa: CASSSEGRGNQPQHF; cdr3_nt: TGTGCCAGCAGCTCAGAGGGCAGGGGAAATCAGCCCCAGCATTTT
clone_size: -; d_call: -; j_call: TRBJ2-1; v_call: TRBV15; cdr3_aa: CATSGPGLPWGNEQFF; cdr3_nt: TGTGCCACCAGCGGTCCCGGACTACCCTGGGGCAATGAGCAGTTCTTC
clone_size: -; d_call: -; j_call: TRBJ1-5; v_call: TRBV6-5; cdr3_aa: CASRGGLWPQHF; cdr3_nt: TGTGCCAGCAGGGGAGGTCTTTGGCCCCAGCATTTT
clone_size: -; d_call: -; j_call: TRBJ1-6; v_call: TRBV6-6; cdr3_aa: CASSVRSSDSPLHF; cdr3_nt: TGTGCCAGCAGTGTACGCTCTTCAGATTCACCCCTCCACTTT
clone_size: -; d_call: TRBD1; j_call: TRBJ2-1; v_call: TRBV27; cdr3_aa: CASSSDTGGASNEQFF; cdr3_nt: TGTGCCAGCAGTTCCGATACAGGGGGCGCTTCCAATGAGCAGTTCTTC